The entry that follows covers one TCR beta chain sequence. Its target is unknown. General observations from the study: Tumor-infiltrating Treg TCR alpha and beta sequences overlapped most with tumor naive CD4+ T cells, then blood naive. Tumor memory CD4+ T cell TCR gene usage was found to cluster with blood and lymph node memory CD4+ cells and with lymph node naive CD4+ cells. Whole repertoires were not studied in the larger cohort, only one V-J beta rearrangement.

CDR3 length: 16 residues. V trimming: 5 bases; J trimming: 1 base; junction bases outside the gene matches: 7. Germline CDR1 reads MGHRA; CDR2 reads YSYEKL. The sorted Tregs were CD4+CD25+CD127-/low cells. Semi-nested PCR with Nested Universal Primer A followed constant-region reverse priming of full-length variable regions. TCRdb re-derived calls from the 5' RACE reads in MiXCR, one entry per CDR3 protein. The sample has approximately 50,000 distinct CDR3 sequences, around 20% seen once; the top ten hold 2.5% to 4%. The chain employs TRBV4-1 and TRBJ2-2; 7 bases are shared with TRBD2. Input material: tumor-infiltrating Tregs sorted from the breast tumor. The clonotype comes from a female donor with breast cancer. CDR3 nucleotide sequence: TGCGCCAGCAGCGATACCGGGACTAAGAACACCGGGGAGCTGTTTTTT. Translation gives CASSDTGTKNTGELFF.